This T cell receptor (beta chain) appears in the sequencing data of a study of naive and memory T cell subsets. Study conclusions and caveats: Gini index rose across naive, CM, EM and EMRA in CD4 and CD8. There was no ground truth to check naive and memory subset results.

Both TRBC1 and TRBC2 were covered by a beta constant-region primer of two equimolar oligonucleotides. Nested alpha and beta constant-region primers with the SP2 primer drove four PCR rounds on ligated cDNA. TCRdb called the UMI-ligation and nested PCR reads again in MiXCR, with one record for every CDR3 protein. The sample has some 82,000 distinct CDR3 sequences; over 9% are singletons. There are many counts of this clonotype. Its antigen is unidentified. Sequenced input: naive CD8+ T cells from blood. The sequence was collected from a human donor in good health.

CDR3 DNA sequence: TGTGCCAGCAGTTTTCTCGGACTAGCGGGAGGAAATGAGCAGTTCTTC. Residues: CASSFLGLAGGNEQFF. The rearrangement joins TRBV12-3 or TRBV12-4 to TRBJ2-1, with TRBD2 identical over 14 bases. This CDR3 comprises 16 residues. Trimming at V came to 3 bases and at J to 7 bases, leaving 5 bases not matched to a gene.